This TCR beta chain stems from a study of blood T cell repertoires in COVID-19. Across the whole study: The origin of the acute and convalescent COVID-19 samples was the United States, Italy and Spain. T cells, B-cell-depleted T cells, or PBMCs provided the cDNA or gDNA that served as material.

J gave up 1 base and V 4 bases, and 5 bases lay outside the gene matches. The CDR3 totals 15 residues. CDR1 and CDR2 (germline): SGDLS, YYNGEE. Original handling: How many nucleated cells were present was estimated from reference gene primer amplification. Data came from immunoSEQ multiplex PCR; TCRdb stores just in-frame clones and leaves some out. The V and J calls and clone size are taken from that table; D and trimming were inferred from the DNA. This table has about 190,000 clones, more than 85% appearing once. The chain combines TRBV9 with TRBJ1-3; 7 nucleotides align to TRBD1. Sequences were obtained from peripheral blood. The clonotype originates from a woman between 25 and 40 years old with active or convalescent COVID-19. The CDR3 DNA is TGTGCCAGCAGCACAGGGACAGTTTCTGGAAACACCATATATTTT. Translated: CASSTGTVSGNTIYF. Full variable domain (remainder filled in from reference TRBV9 and TRBJ1-3): DSGVTQTPKHLITATGQRVTLRCSPRSGDLSVYWYQQSLDQGLQFLIQYYNGEERAKGNILERFSAQQFPDLHSELNLSSLELGDSALYFCASSTGTVSGNTIYFGEGSWLTVV.